This entry describes one TCR beta chain. Its antigen is unknown. The sample is drawn from a study of blood T cells in healthy people across ages. Study as a whole: In model experiments, template switching was able to capture about one barcoded beta molecule for every two T cells that were present.

Combining a sample-barcoded 5' primer with a J-beta primer mix, a second PCR ran for about 7 to 12 cycles. The yield of each sample was at least 3 million CDR3-containing paired-end reads. TCRdb redid the calling of the 5' RACE reads with MiXCR, one entry per CDR3 protein. The data show 1.5 million to 2 million distinct CDR3 sequences, 30% to 40% seen once. The study, taken as a whole, reports: Strong correlation linked observed beta diversity and percent naive T cells. Any changes in expanded clonotypes were possibly confounded, as donor CMV status remained unknown.

Trimming cost V 5 bases and J 6 bases; bases outside gene matches: 7. Per germline, CDR1 DFQATT and CDR2 SNEGSKA (reference sequence). CDR3 size: 14 residues. The TCR comes from a human donor in good health. V gene TRBV20-1 combines with J gene TRBJ2-7; TRBD2 matches at 13 bases. Sequenced input: blood. The CDR3 region has the DNA TGCAGTGCTGCTACTAGCGGGGGGGTTAGCGAGCAGTACTTC. This codes for CSAATSGGVSEQYF.